Following are 17 T cell receptor beta chains from one sample sequenced in a study of T cell repertoires and Cas9 in healthy adults. Repertoires were generated with immunoSEQ multiplex PCR, while TCRdb's copy carries only in-frame clones and drops some. The sample lists approximately 21,000 clones, 90% occurring once. The sample consisted of CD4+ effector T cells (CD127+, CD25-, CD137-, CD154-) from PBMCs; culture status not recorded. The receptors stem from a human donor in good health.

This clone is a singleton in its sample. The chain couples TRBV9 to TRBJ1-3; no reliable D call. The V gene's germline CDR1 is SGDLS and CDR2 YYNGEE. The CDR3 contains 13 residues. Trimming took 2 bases from V and 4 from J, leaving 7 bases between them. Written as DNA, the CDR3 is TGTGCCAGCAGCGTGGACGGAGGAAACACCATATATTTT. This gives the protein CASSVDGGNTIYF.

The rearrangement joins TRBV6-5 to TRBJ1-3; 8 bases match TRBD1. The germline V gene has CDR1 MNHEY and CDR2 SVGAGI. V dropped 6 bases and J dropped 4; count of bases not matched to a gene: 5. The CDR3 has 14 residues. CDR3 residues: CASRPTGAGNTIYF. DNA of the CDR3: TGTGCCAGCAGGCCGACAGGGGCAGGAAACACCATATATTTT.

This chain joins TRBV7-2 and TRBJ2-5; possibly TRBD1 for D (6 bases). Trimming pared 3 bases from V and 2 bases from J, leaving 19 bases between. Germline values: CDR1 SGHTA, CDR2 FQGNSA. This CDR3 spans 17 amino acids. CDR3 nucleotides: TGTGCCAGCAGCTTGGGACACCCGAGAGGGGGTCAAGAGACCCAGTACTTC. Amino acids: CASSLGHPRGGQETQYF.

The chain carries TRBV7-2 and TRBJ2-3; possibly TRBD2 for D (6 bases). Germline V CDR1 and CDR2: SGHTA, FQGNSA. V was shortened by 5 bases and J by 5 bases, with 14 bases between the two germline ends. The CDR3 extends over 14 amino acids. CDR3 nucleotide sequence: TGTGCCAGCAGCCCGGGACTCCCGGGAGATACGCAGTATTTT. It is translated as CASSPGLPGDTQYF.

V gene TRBV5-6 combines with J gene TRBJ2-5; TRBD1 agrees at 10 bases. The CDR3 runs to 16 residues. Looked up from germline, CDR1 is SGHDT and CDR2 is YYEEEE. With V trimmed by 3 bases and J by 5 bases, 10 bases remained unmatched. CDR3 sequence (DNA): TGTGCCAGCAGCTCCCGACAGGGGGCTTATTGGGAGACCCAGTACTTC. It translates to CASSSRQGAYWETQYF.

A single count supports this clone. The chain carries TRBV6-5 and TRBJ2-5; D ambiguous. Trimming took 0 bases from V and 2 from J, leaving 7 bases between them. Germline CDR1 reads MNHEY; CDR2 reads SVGAGI. The CDR3 has 14 residues. The CDR3 nucleotides read TGTGCCAGCAGTTACTCGTGGTCACAAGAGACCCAGTACTTC. It translates to CASSYSWSQETQYF.

The V and J genes are TRBV19 and TRBJ2-3; TRBD2 agrees at 10 bases. Germline V lookup: CDR1 LNHDA, CDR2 SQIVND (reference sequence). V lost 3 bases, J lost 1 base, and 1 base stayed unmatched. There are 15 residues in the CDR3. CDR3 residues: CASSILAGGTDTQYF. In DNA form, the CDR3 reads TGTGCCAGTAGTATTCTAGCGGGGGGCACAGATACGCAGTATTTT.

The V gene is TRBV30, the J gene TRBJ2-7, with D unresolved. This CDR3 contains 13 residues. The germline V gene has CDR1 GTSNPN and CDR2 SVGIG (reference sequence). Between the trimmed V and J ends, which lost 1 base and 2 bases, there was a span of 9 bases. The CDR3 nucleotides are TGTGCCTGGAGTGAGGGTGCCCCCTACGAGCAGTACTTC. As protein: CAWSEGAPYEQYF.

The chain carries TRBV6-1 and TRBJ1-1; TRBD1 is a possible D gene (5 bases). The V and J ends lost 6 bases and 1 base respectively, with 9 bases between them. The CDR3 is 13 amino acids. Germline assignment: CDR1 MNHNS and CDR2 SASEGT. CDR3 protein: CASRSTGNTEAFF. CDR3 coding DNA: TGTGCCAGCAGGAGTACAGGGAACACTGAAGCTTTCTTT.

The V call is TRBV2, the J call TRBJ1-1; D unresolved. Trimming left V 4 bases short and J 0 bases short, with 6 bases between. The germline gives CDR1 SNHLY, CDR2 FYNNEI. This CDR3 spans 13 amino acids. This CDR3 is CASSVNLNTEAFF. For the CDR3, the DNA is TGTGCCAGCAGTGTTAATCTGAACACTGAAGCTTTCTTT.

V usage is TRBV6-1 and J usage is TRBJ1-3; D is ambiguous. Germline V lookup: CDR1 MNHNS, CDR2 SASEGT. This CDR3 has 14 residues. Trimming cost V 4 bases and J 0 bases, with 7 bases left between them. The CDR3 sequence is CASSGTVSGNTIYF. DNA of the CDR3: TGTGCCAGCAGTGGAACAGTCTCTGGAAACACCATATATTTT.

This sequence joins TRBV5-1 and TRBJ1-6; a possible D gene is TRBD1 (5 bases). The CDR3 is made up of 16 amino acids. The germline V gene encodes CDR1 SGHRS and CDR2 YFSETQ. Between the trimmed V and J ends, which lost 2 bases and 0 bases, there was a span of 9 bases. The CDR3: CASSFTGSSYNSPLHF. Here the CDR3 DNA reads TGCGCCAGCAGCTTTACAGGTAGCTCCTATAATTCACCCCTCCACTTT.

The V gene is TRBV19, the J gene TRBJ1-1; D gene uncertain. Germline assignment: CDR1 LNHDA and CDR2 SQIVND (reference sequence). V dropped 2 bases and J dropped 6 bases, with 10 bases sitting between them. This CDR3 is 13 amino acids long. The CDR3 loop is CASSITEAAEAFF. DNA for the CDR3: TGTGCCAGTAGTATAACGGAGGCAGCTGAAGCTTTCTTT.

The genes are TRBV6-5 and TRBJ1-2; 9 bases are shared with TRBD1. V gave up 5 bases and J gave up 5 bases; unmatched junction bases: 6. The CDR3 is made up of 14 amino acids. The germline gives CDR1 MNHEY, CDR2 SVGAGI. The CDR3 region has the DNA TGTGCCAGCAGTGTCCGGACAGGGGAATATGGCTACACCTTC. Residues: CASSVRTGEYGYTF.

In this sample, this clone turned up a few times. The chain employs TRBV18 and TRBJ1-4, with D unresolved. Trimming cost V 4 bases and J 7 bases, with 7 bases left between them. This CDR3 spans 12 amino acids. The V gene's germline CDR1 is KGHSH and CDR2 LQKENI. Here the CDR3 DNA reads TGTGCCAGCTCACTCCTTGGTGAAAAACTGTTTTTT. Translating gives CASSLLGEKLFF.

The count of this clone is one. The chain employs TRBV6-1 and TRBJ2-3; 9 bases fit TRBD2. V lost 8 bases to trimming and J lost 3 bases; unmatched junction nucleotides: 9. The CDR3 covers 15 residues. CDR1 is MNHNS, CDR2 SASEGT, per germline. Here the CDR3 reads CASDRASGATDTQYF. The DNA for the CDR3 is TGTGCCAGCGATCGGGCTAGCGGGGCAACAGATACGCAGTATTTT.

CDR3 residues: CASSHPLSDLQYF. In DNA, the CDR3 is TGCGCCAGCAGCCACCCGTTGAGCGACCTGCAGTACTTC. The J gene is TRBJ2-7, the V gene TRBV4-1, with D unresolved. Germline values: CDR1 MGHRA, CDR2 YSYEKL. V lost 3 bases and J 9 bases, leaving 15 bases between the germline ends. The CDR3 runs 13 residues.